The clone carrying this TCR beta chain was counted only a few times. A second PCR of about 7 to 12 cycles used a sample-barcoded 5' primer and a J-beta primer mix. TCRdb reanalysed the 5' RACE reads using MiXCR and keeps one entry per CDR3 protein. The repertoire holds hundreds of thousands of distinct CDR3 sequences, with around two fifths as singletons. The source of the sample is a study of blood T cells in healthy people across ages. This TCR came from a man older than 75 in good health. Specimen: blood.

CDR3 bases: TGTGCCAGCAGCTCGGACCCATATCAAGAGACCCAGTACTTC. It is translated as CASSSDPYQETQYF. This chain joins TRBV9 and TRBJ2-5, with unresolved D. Per germline, CDR1 SGDLS and CDR2 YYNGEE. This CDR3 is 14 amino acids long. Deletions cut 4 bases from V and 2 bases from J, with 12 bases between.